This entry lists 14 T cell receptor beta chains sequenced from one sample in a study of cytomegalovirus exposure and HLA in healthy donors. PCR primers comprised 60 Vbeta and 13 Jbeta primers. Repertoires were generated with immunoSEQ multiplex PCR, while TCRdb's copy carries only in-frame clones and drops some. Seen here are about 140,000 clones, approximately 70% observed once, and the top ten hold 1.3%. Material: PBMCs. The receptors derive from a middle-aged woman in good health and CMV-seronegative.

The chain has TRBV6-5 and TRBJ1-3; D gene ambiguous. The germline CDR1 and CDR2 sequences are MNHEY and SVGAGI. Between the trimmed V and J ends, which lost 8 bases and 4 bases, there was a span of 6 bases. This CDR3 is built from 11 residues. The CDR3: CASARGNTIYF. In nucleotides, the CDR3 is TGTGCCAGCGCCAGGGGAAACACCATATATTTT.

This clone is a singleton in its sample. The chain joins TRBV6-4 to TRBJ1-1; maybe TRBD1 (6 bases). Per germline, CDR1 MRHNA and CDR2 SNTAGT. Trimming shortened V by 5 bases and J by 3 bases, and 13 bases separated the two germline ends. This CDR3 contains 14 residues. The CDR3 loop is CASSTGPRDTEAFF. Written as DNA, the CDR3 is TGTGCCAGCAGTACAGGGCCGAGGGACACTGAAGCTTTCTTT.

The chain couples TRBV2 to TRBJ2-5, with D possibly matching TRBD1 (7 bases). Germline-derived CDR1 and CDR2 are SNHLY and FYNNEI. The CDR3 runs 15 residues. V lost 6 bases and J 0 bases, leaving 14 bases between the germline ends. The CDR3 DNA is TGTGCCAGCAGGGCGGGACAGCAATACCAAGAGACCCAGTACTTC. It is translated as CASRAGQQYQETQYF.

The chain carries TRBV7-9 and TRBJ1-5; tentatively, D is TRBD1 (5 bases). Trimming cost V 5 bases and J 7 bases, with 18 bases left between them. The germline CDR1 and CDR2 sequences are SEHNR and FQNEAQ (reference sequence). The CDR3 has 15 amino acids. The CDR3 nucleotides are TGTGCCAGCAGCCGGGCCGGGGCGCGGGGGCAGCCCCAGCATTTT. Its translation: CASSRAGARGQPQHF.

The V call is TRBV15, the J call TRBJ1-1, with 8 bases matching TRBD1. Germline V CDR1 and CDR2: LNHNV, YYDKDF (reference sequence). V shed 5 bases, J shed 0 bases, and the junction held 5 bases outside the gene matches. The CDR3 consists of 15 residues. The CDR3 DNA reads TGTGCCACCAGCGGACAGGGTAACATGAACACTGAAGCTTTCTTT. Translated: CATSGQGNMNTEAFF. The whole variable domain, filled in from reference TRBV15 and TRBJ1-1, reads DAMVIQNPRYQVTQFGKPVTLSCSQTLNHNVMYWYQQKSSQAPKLLFHYYDKDFNNEADTPDNFQSRRPNTSFCFLDIRSPGLGDTAMYLCATSGQGNMNTEAFFGQGTRLTVV.

The genes are TRBV28 and TRBJ1-5, with a possible D match to TRBD1 (5 bases). Trimming left V 1 base short and J 6 bases short, with 13 bases between. The CDR3 totals 15 residues. Germline CDR1 is MDHEN and CDR2 is SYDVKM. CDR3 nucleotides: TGTGCCAGCAGTTTATTGTCCGGAGGGACTCAGCCCCAGCATTTT. Amino acid sequence: CASSLLSGGTQPQHF.

There are a few counts of this clone. The J gene is TRBJ1-4, the V gene TRBV6-6, with unresolved D. Per germline, CDR1 MNHNY and CDR2 SVGAGI (reference sequence). V lost 0 bases and J 13 bases, leaving 6 bases between the germline ends. The CDR3 spans 11 residues. This CDR3 reads CASSYSDTLFF. In DNA form, the CDR3 reads TGTGCCAGCAGTTACTCCGACACACTGTTTTTT.

The rearrangement joins TRBV2 to TRBJ2-1; D remains ambiguous. CDR1 is SNHLY, CDR2 FYNNEI, per germline. V lost 4 bases, J lost 7 bases, and 5 bases lay in between. CDR3 length equals 11 residues. CDR3: CASSGSNEQFF. The CDR3 nucleotides are TGTGCCAGCAGTGGTTCAAATGAGCAGTTCTTC.

The rearrangement joins TRBV29-1 to TRBJ2-7; D may be TRBD1 (5 bases). V lost 2 bases to trimming and J lost 0 bases, with 11 bases between them. The CDR3 runs 14 residues. Germline loops: CDR1 SQVTM, CDR2 ANQGSEA. CDR3 DNA: TGCAGCGTTGAAACAGGCTCATCCTCCTACGAGCAGTACTTC. This encodes CSVETGSSSYEQYF.

This chain uses TRBV27 with TRBJ2-2, with D possibly matching TRBD2 (5 bases). V lost 0 bases and J lost 8, with 7 bases in between. CDR3 size: 13 residues. Germline values: CDR1 MNHEY, CDR2 SMNVEV (reference sequence). CDR3 coding DNA: TGTGCCAGCAGTTTATCAGAGGGAGGGGAGCTGTTTTTT. Translated: CASSLSEGGELFF.

This clone was recorded once. The J gene is TRBJ1-6, the V gene TRBV11-2; 12 nucleotides agree with TRBD1. The ends lost 1 base at V and 9 bases at J; junction bases unmatched: 1. CDR1 is SGHAT and CDR2 is FQNNGV in the germline V gene. There are 15 residues in the CDR3. CDR3 sequence reads: CASSLGGQGASPLHF. Written as DNA, the CDR3 is TGTGCCAGCAGCTTAGGGGGACAGGGGGCTTCACCCCTCCACTTT.

The V gene is TRBV4-3, the J gene TRBJ1-6, with 10 bases identical to TRBD1. CDR3 size: 18 residues. Germline assignment: CDR1 LGHNA and CDR2 YSLEER. V lost 2 bases and J lost 9; bases outside the gene matches: 13. Here the CDR3 reads CASSQFVGVDRGSSPLHF. In DNA form, the CDR3 reads TGCGCCAGCAGCCAATTCGTGGGGGTGGACAGGGGGAGTTCACCCCTCCACTTT.

This chain joins TRBV9 and TRBJ2-5; 10 nucleotides match TRBD2. This CDR3 region has 18 residues. Losses at the gene ends were 0 bases for V and 4 bases for J; bases not matched to a gene: 12. In germline, CDR1 is SGDLS, CDR2 YYNGEE. The CDR3: CASSVESGGGAEGETQYF. The CDR3 region has the DNA TGTGCCAGCAGCGTAGAGAGCGGGGGGGGCGCCGAAGGAGAGACCCAGTACTTC.

This sequence joins TRBV6-4 and TRBJ2-5; tentative D call: TRBD2 (5 bases). Germline CDR1 MRHNA, CDR2 SNTAGT. The CDR3 consists of 13 residues. Trimming removed 0 bases from V and 7 bases from J, with 9 bases in between. CDR3 region: CASSDSLGGTQYF. DNA for the CDR3: TGTGCCAGCAGTGACTCGTTAGGAGGGACCCAGTACTTC.